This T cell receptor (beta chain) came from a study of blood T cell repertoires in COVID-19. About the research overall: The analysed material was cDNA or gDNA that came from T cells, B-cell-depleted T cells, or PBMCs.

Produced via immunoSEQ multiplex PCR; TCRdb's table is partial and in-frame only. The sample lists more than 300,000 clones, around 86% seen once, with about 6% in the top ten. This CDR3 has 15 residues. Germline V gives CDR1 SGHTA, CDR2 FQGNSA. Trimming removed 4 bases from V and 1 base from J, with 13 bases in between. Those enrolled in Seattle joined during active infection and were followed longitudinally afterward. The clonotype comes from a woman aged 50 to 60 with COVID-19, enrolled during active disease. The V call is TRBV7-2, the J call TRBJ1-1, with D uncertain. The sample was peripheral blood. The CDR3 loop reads CASSSRRLENTEAFF. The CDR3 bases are TGTGCCAGCAGCTCCCGGAGATTGGAGAACACTGAAGCTTTCTTT.